These 9 T cell receptor beta chains were all obtained from the same sample, sequenced in a study of HIV-infected patients and healthy controls. Reverse transcription used approximately 500 ng RNA and constant-region primers for alpha and beta. Separate chain-specific third strand synthesis with multiplexing indices produced the alpha and beta libraries. Via MiXCR, TCRdb re-called the 5' RACE reads, giving one row per CDR3 protein. The table lists nearly 25,000 distinct CDR3 sequences, under 9.5% of them singletons. All unsorted peripheral T cells were captured because whole blood was used without fractionation. Material: blood. Receptor source: an adult in good health.

The rearrangement uses TRBV12-3 or TRBV12-4 and TRBJ2-7, with D tentatively TRBD2 (5 bases). The V and J ends lost 4 bases and 3 bases respectively, with 7 bases between them. The CDR3 is made up of 12 amino acids. The CDR3 region is CASSYDYYEQYF. CDR3 bases: TGTGCCAGCAGTTATGACTACTACGAGCAGTACTTC.

The gene calls are TRBV18 and TRBJ2-5; 9 bases line up with TRBD1. V lost 3 bases, J lost 2 bases, and 1 base stayed unmatched. Germline assignment: CDR1 KGHSH and CDR2 LQKENI. The CDR3 is 14 amino acids. CDR3 DNA: TGTGCCAGCTCACCGGGACAGGGTCAAGAGACCCAGTACTTC. This sequence encodes CASSPGQGQETQYF.

The gene calls are TRBV3-1 and TRBJ2-3, with D unclear. Germline-derived CDR1 and CDR2 are LGHDT and YNNKEL (reference sequence). The CDR3 contains 15 residues. The germline V and J ends were trimmed by 0 bases and 2 bases, with 9 bases remaining between them. Here the CDR3 reads CASSQDGEFTDTQYF. In DNA form, the CDR3 reads TGTGCCAGCAGCCAAGATGGGGAATTCACAGATACGCAGTATTTT.

This clonotype was counted ten times or more. The rearrangement links TRBV6-5 to TRBJ1-2, with a tentative D call TRBD1 (6 bases). Germline V lookup: CDR1 MNHEY, CDR2 SVGAGI. The CDR3 runs 16 residues. V was clipped by 0 bases and J by 0 bases, with 11 bases between them. In nucleotides, the CDR3 is TGTGCCAGCAGTTACTCGATGGACAGCACTAACTATGGCTACACCTTC. It translates to CASSYSMDSTNYGYTF.

This clonotype has at least ten counts. This chain connects TRBV19 to TRBJ2-3; 7 bases align to TRBD2. J lost 6 bases, V lost 0 bases, and 6 bases had no gene match. The CDR3 consists of 15 residues. Germline CDR1 reads LNHDA; CDR2 reads SQIVND (reference sequence). CDR3 nucleotide sequence: TGTGCCAGTAGTATAGAGGTGCGACTAGCTGATACGCAGTATTTT. It specifies CASSIEVRLADTQYF.

There are many counts of this clonotype. This chain joins TRBV28 and TRBJ1-5, with a weak D call TRBD1 (5 bases). The CDR3 is made up of 15 amino acids. V gave up 4 bases and J gave up 4 bases, with 14 bases separating them. Per germline, CDR1 MDHEN and CDR2 SYDVKM. In nucleotides, the CDR3 is TGTGCCAGCAGTTCTCGGACCTGGGGGAATCAGCCCCAGCATTTT. It is translated as CASSSRTWGNQPQHF. Using reference TRBV28 and TRBJ1-5 for the parts outside the CDR3, the full variable domain is DVKVTQSSRYLVKRTGEKVFLECVQDMDHENMFWYRQDPGLGLRLIYFSYDVKMKEKGDIPEGYSVSREKKERFSLILESASTNQTSMYLCASSSRTWGNQPQHFGDGTRLSIL.

This clonotype occurred many times. This rearrangement joins TRBV7-7 to TRBJ2-3, with 9 bases fitting TRBD1. In germline, CDR1 is SSHAT, CDR2 FNYEAQ (reference sequence). CDR3 size: 14 residues. With 5 bases clipped from V and 6 bases from J, the junction kept 6 bases outside the gene matches. The CDR3 is CASSPRDRVDTQYF. CDR3 nucleotide sequence: TGTGCCAGCAGCCCCCGGGACAGGGTGGATACGCAGTATTTT.

There are a few counts of this clonotype. This chain joins TRBV28 and TRBJ1-5; D might be TRBD1 (6 bases). The CDR3 totals 16 residues. Trimming took 1 base from V and 4 from J, leaving 14 bases between them. The germline V gene encodes CDR1 MDHEN and CDR2 SYDVKM. The CDR3 protein is CASSLSHRDTNQPQHF. CDR3 in DNA: TGTGCCAGCAGTTTATCGCACCGGGACACAAATCAGCCCCAGCATTTT.

This clonotype was seen ten or more times. The chain uses TRBV7-3 and TRBJ1-1; D not resolved. The CDR3 length is 13 residues. Trimming took 3 bases from V and 1 from J, leaving 6 bases between them. CDR1 is SGHTA and CDR2 is FQGTGA in the germline V gene. CDR3 residues: CASSFSENTEAFF. The CDR3 region has the DNA TGTGCCAGCAGCTTCTCAGAGAACACTGAAGCTTTCTTT.